This record looks at one T cell receptor (beta chain) sequence and its context. Many counts were recorded for this clonotype. Its specific antigen is unknown. Base quality data are lacking; no much larger clone is found one base away. Stable Graves' hyperthyroidism was defined as no progression to ophthalmopathy during 18 months of follow-up. Hyperthyroidism patients were newly diagnosed, had a disease duration of under 2 months, and were aged 18 to 65 years. The study excluded patients with uncontrolled infections, other autoimmune diseases, pregnancy or lactation. Diagnoses were established on the basis of clinical symptoms, serum thyroxine and TRAb, thyroid ultrasound, and orbital computed tomography. PBMCs were isolated from about 9 ml of fresh peripheral blood by Ficoll-Paque density gradient centrifugation. Trizol reagent was used to extract total RNA, and RNA quality was then checked on an Agilent 2100 Bioanalyzer.

The TCR beta CDR3 regions were amplified from RNA transcripts. For the first round of RT-PCR on the TCR CDR3, the HTBI primer set was used together with the Qiagen OneStep RT-PCR kit. Libraries were constructed in a second round of multiplex PCR, after which size selection and purification were performed. Libraries were sequenced paired-end with 100 bp reads on an Illumina HiSeq2000. In the authors' own workflow: SOAPnuke was used to process the raw data, removing reads that contained adapters or uncalled bases, had a mean Phred below 15, or lacked an exact match to the constant primer or identifier. High-quality paired reads were merged using COPE v1.2.5, and each unique nucleotide sequence was defined as a clonotype. MiTCR v1.1 was used to align clonotypes to the IMGT TRBV, TRBD and TRBJ reference segments. The analysis included only V-J combinations with a frequency above 0.0001, which together covered 99% to 99.2% of the repertoires. A TCS score was defined as the ratio of F50 (clonal expansion) to E x V (chaos), with BLOSUM62-based TCRdist applied between CDR3 peptides within each V-J. Welch's t-statistics and random forest reduced approximately 520 V-J features to about 12, which were used in a naive Bayes classifier (R e1071). Using fastp trimming at Q25 and MiXCR clonotype assembly, TCRdb reanalyzed the public sequencing data and kept in-frame beta chains. Entries that share a CDR3 protein sequence are merged under the most common genes and DNA. The V and J calls here are based on TCRdb, not the publication. In this sample the table shows 350,000 to 400,000 distinct CDR3 sequences, about 15% of which occur a single time. The ten most abundant clones make up less than 35% of the sample.

The data belong to a study of T cells in Graves' hyperthyroidism and ophthalmopathy (dated by TCRdb to the late 2010s). At the level of the whole study: Peripheral blood samples were taken at initial diagnosis, before any treatment was given. TCR V-J signatures able to tell the groups apart were searched for in a discovery cohort of more than 90 patients, of whom approximately 40 had Graves' ophthalmopathy and 57 had stable Graves' hyperthyroidism. An independent validation cohort of around 19 hyperthyroidism patients and about 16 patients who later progressed to ophthalmopathy tested prospective prediction of ophthalmopathy. The 90 to 100 discovery patients were randomly divided into training and test sets at a 7:3 ratio. The study also compared thyroid tissue and blood T-cell repertoires from about six Graves' hyperthyroidism patients. After blood sampling, hyperthyroidism patients were treated with methimazole at a starting dose of 30 mg daily, and ophthalmopathy patients were treated with high-dose intravenous methylprednisolone. The paper reports TCR Vbeta CDR3 sequencing of some 140 peripheral blood samples: around 41 ophthalmopathy, about 75 hyperthyroidism and approximately 17 progressor patients.

Points the paper makes about the study in general: Sample size was not statistically predetermined, and blinding of investigators to group allocation was not performed. Most expanded thyroid clonotypes (frequency above 0.001) were also found in blood, which suggests that blood repertoires may mirror thyroid immune responses. A model built on a 13 V-J signature distinguished ophthalmopathy from stable hyperthyroidism, reaching 85% to 90% sensitivity and 81.08% specificity in cross-validation and 80%/75% in testing. In validation, the model predicted progression to ophthalmopathy with about 71% sensitivity and 72.22% specificity, a median of about 6 months before onset.

The sequenced sample was blood. The clonotype comes from a woman under 40 with Graves' hyperthyroidism.

The nucleotide sequence is TGTGCCAGCAGACCGGGGGGCACTAGCACAGATACGCAGTATTTT. Its amino acids are CASRPGGTSTDTQYF. Here the chain combines TRBV28 and TRBJ2-3, and the D gene may be TRBD2, 7 bases matching. CDR1 and CDR2, looked up from the germline V gene, are MDHEN and SYDVKM. Measured from the cysteine to the phenylalanine, the CDR3 is 15 residues long. The DNA shown is the 45-base CDR3, in frame from base 1. V drops 6 bases and J drops 0 bases, leaving 13 bases in between. With all but the CDR3 taken from the reference TRBV28 and TRBJ2-3 genes, the full variable domain is: DVKVTQSSRYLVKRTGEKVFLECVQDMDHENMFWYRQDPGLGLRLIYFSYDVKMKEKGDIPEGYSVSREKKERFSLILESASTNQTSMYLCASRPGGTSTDTQYFGPGTRLTVL.